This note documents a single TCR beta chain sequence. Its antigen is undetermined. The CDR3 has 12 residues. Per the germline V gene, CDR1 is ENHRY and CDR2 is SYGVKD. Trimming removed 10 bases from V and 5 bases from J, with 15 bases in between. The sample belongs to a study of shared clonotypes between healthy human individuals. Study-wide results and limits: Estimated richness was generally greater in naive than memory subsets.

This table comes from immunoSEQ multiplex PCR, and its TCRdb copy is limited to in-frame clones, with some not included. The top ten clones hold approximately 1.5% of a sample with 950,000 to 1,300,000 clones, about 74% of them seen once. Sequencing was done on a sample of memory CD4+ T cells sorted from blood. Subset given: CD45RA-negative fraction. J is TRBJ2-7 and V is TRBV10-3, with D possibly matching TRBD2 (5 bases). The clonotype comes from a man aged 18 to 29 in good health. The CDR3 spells CATREEGNEQYF. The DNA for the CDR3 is TGTGCCACCCGGGAAGAAGGGAACGAGCAGTACTTC.